This T cell receptor (beta chain) was observed in a study of PD-L1 blockade in urothelial cancer (dated by TCRdb to 2016 to 2017). Background on the whole study: Therapy was started at some point between 2013 and 2015 for all patients, and atezolizumab 1,200 mg was administered intravenously every 3 weeks. About nine tenths of the roughly 29 patients were identified as males with urothelial cancer of bladder origin, and a prior smoking history was reported by 18 of 29 patients. Patients had an ECOG performance status of 0 or 1 and had received between 0 and 3 prior chemotherapy regimens. Blood samples were analyzed at two time points: 3 weeks after treatment start (second dose) and 6 weeks after treatment start. Blood samples gave a median of about 130,000 T cells and tens of thousands of unique TCRs, with a median clonality of approximately 0.08. An exploratory multi-omic analysis was conducted of the somatic, immune and clinical correlates of response to PD-L1 blockade with atezolizumab in urothelial cancer. TCR sequencing covered pretreatment tumor samples and matched, serially collected peripheral blood taken before and after atezolizumab treatment. Durable clinical benefit was defined as a progression-free survival longer than 6 months, and TCR features were additionally tested against progression-free survival and overall survival. In the same patients, pretreatment tumors underwent whole exome sequencing and RNA sequencing in addition to TCR sequencing. Durable clinical benefit was achieved by nine patients and was not achieved by 20 patients. Around 29 patients had pretreatment blood TCR-seq, some 24 had at least one posttreatment blood collection, and some 24 had tumor TCR-seq.

The time point label, as the study defines it: peripheral blood 6 weeks after treatment start. A cohort of 25 to 35 patients with locally advanced or metastatic urothelial carcinoma, treated at Memorial Sloan Kettering on a trial protocol, was included. Peripheral blood mononuclear cells were collected pretreatment and during treatment, with between 1 and 8 total time points obtained per patient. The Qiagen DNeasy Blood extraction kit was used to purify genomic DNA from total PBMCs and tumor samples. PBMCs were collected pretreatment and during treatment, and were isolated and stored as previously described. The germline V gene provides CDR1 MDHEN and CDR2 SYDVKM. The CDR3 measures 13 amino acids from cysteine to phenylalanine. Only the CDR3 DNA is retained, 39 bases long and in frame from the first base. V sheds 1 base and J sheds 1 base, leaving 5 bases between their ends. As regards this clone: The specificity of this receptor is unknown. Within one base of it there is no much larger clone, and no base qualities were kept.

To estimate absolute template abundance from read counts, synthetic TCR analog templates were spiked into each PCR. The immunoSEQ assay was used to amplify TCRbeta CDR3 regions from genomic DNA with bias-controlled V and J gene primers. Rearranged TCRbeta segments were sequenced at approximately 20X coverage. Under the source paper's analysis protocol: Clustering was used to correct sequencing errors, and CDR3s were annotated against IMGT to assign V, D and J genes. Downstream analyses used only productive TCRbeta rearrangements and left out out-of-frame or stop-codon sequences. Clonality was computed as one minus Shannon entropy normalized by the log of the number of unique productive sequences. Clones differing between time points or between blood and tumor were identified by Fisher's exact test with Benjamini-Hochberg correction at adjusted p below 0.01. What TCRdb holds here is the immuneACCESS table cut down to in-frame rearrangements. Part of the clones is not present; checked against another copy, under half of the missing clones reflect an unresolved V gene, and the others are unexplained. That table furnishes V, J and clone size, whereas the DNA furnished D and trimming. For this sample the table gives more than 60,000 clones, of which 85% to 90% were detected only once. The ten largest clonotypes hold 11% of the sample.

What the research found in general, with its limitations: Improved progression-free and overall survival was found to be associated with pretreatment peripheral blood TCR clonality below the median. Small sample size (n ≈ 30) and many exploratory analyses mean the results are intended to be hypothesis-generating. Greater expansion of tumor-associated TCR clones in peripheral blood 3 weeks after the start of treatment was observed in patients with durable benefit (n ≈ 22, p = 0.022).

The chain is encoded by TRBV28 joined to TRBJ2-7; confidence is insufficient to name the D gene. The specimen was PBMCs, collected around atezolizumab (anti-PD-L1) treatment. The TCR sequence derives from a man in his sixties with urothelial cancer. The CDR3 protein is CASSLSVSYEQYF. The base sequence is TGTGCCAGCAGTTTATCGGTGTCCTACGAGCAGTACTTC.